Ten or more counts support the clone carrying this T cell receptor (beta chain). What it binds is unknown. Researchers took RNA transcripts and amplified the TCR beta CDR3 regions from them. A first-round RT-PCR of the TCR CDR3 used the HTBI primer set. MiXCR was run by TCRdb on the multiplex PCR reads, yielding one entry per CDR3 protein. The repertoire holds 150,000 or so distinct CDR3 sequences, with about 9.4% as singletons. This sample stems from a study of T cells in Graves' hyperthyroidism and ophthalmopathy. Study-level points and caveats: Before onset, by a median of around six months, the model predicted ophthalmopathy.

This CDR3 is 15 amino acids long. Germline V gene data show CDR1 as DFQATT and CDR2 as SNEGSKA (reference sequence). V shed 3 bases and J 7 bases; nucleotides not matched to a gene: 14. PBMCs were derived from about 10 ml fresh peripheral blood. The sequenced sample was blood. The V call is TRBV20-1, the J call TRBJ1-1; 7 bases are a match to TRBD1. The TCR originated in a woman under 30 with Graves' hyperthyroidism that later progressed to Graves' ophthalmopathy. CDR3 sequence: CSASERGRFHGEAFF. CDR3 DNA sequence: TGCAGTGCTAGTGAGAGGGGGCGCTTTCATGGTGAAGCTTTCTTT.